A selection of T cell receptor beta chains follows, all from one sample in a study of OX40 agonist ivuxolimab in advanced cancers. Clones were sequenced by immunoSEQ multiplex PCR, and TCRdb holds only the in-frame ones, with some missing. The table includes fewer than 85,000 clones, 90% detected once. The source material was CD4+ or CD8+ T cells sorted from blood, sampled in a trial of the OX40 agonist ivuxolimab. The receptors derive from an adult with an advanced solid tumor such as melanoma, head and neck, liver or kidney cancer. CDR3s include the opening cysteine and the closing phenylalanine or tryptophan. Fields, in order: clone size, V gene, D gene, J gene, CDR3 DNA, CDR3 protein. The D gene is left open where the match is weak. A clone size is listed for some rows: how often the clone was seen (once, few, many), or a class if it is expanded.

abundance: -; v_gene: TRBV2; d_gene: -; j_gene: TRBJ1-5; CDR3nt: TGTGCCAGCAGCGGACAGCTTAGCAATCAGCCCCAGCATTTT; CDR3aa: CASSGQLSNQPQHF
abundance: -; v_gene: TRBV5-1; d_gene: -; j_gene: TRBJ2-3; CDR3nt: TGCGCCAGCAGCTTGGTGACGGGGGGCGCGGATACGCAGTATTTT; CDR3aa: CASSLVTGGADTQYF
abundance: -; v_gene: TRBV27; d_gene: -; j_gene: TRBJ2-3; CDR3nt: TGTGCCAGCAGTTTGGGGTACCCAGATACGCAGTATTTT; CDR3aa: CASSLGYPDTQYF
abundance: once; v_gene: TRBV7-2; d_gene: -; j_gene: TRBJ2-3; CDR3nt: TGTGCCAGCAGCGGGGGGCCGGGGGCTAGCACAGATACGCAGTATTTT; CDR3aa: CASSGGPGASTDTQYF
abundance: -; v_gene: TRBV30; d_gene: TRBD1; j_gene: TRBJ2-1; CDR3nt: TGTGCCTGGAGCGCCGACAGGGGGCCGTCCAATGAGCAGTTCTTC; CDR3aa: CAWSADRGPSNEQFF
abundance: -; v_gene: TRBV29-1; d_gene: -; j_gene: TRBJ1-2; CDR3nt: TGCAGCGTTGAACAGGGGTCGGGCTACACCTTC; CDR3aa: CSVEQGSGYTF
abundance: -; v_gene: TRBV28; d_gene: -; j_gene: TRBJ2-7; CDR3nt: TGTGCCAGCAGTTTTGGGGAGAGATCCTCCTACGAGCAGTACTTC; CDR3aa: CASSFGERSSYEQYF
abundance: -; v_gene: TRBV20-1; d_gene: -; j_gene: TRBJ2-1; CDR3nt: TGCAGTGCAAGACTAGGGAATGAGCAGTTCTTC; CDR3aa: CSARLGNEQFF
abundance: once; v_gene: TRBV6-5; d_gene: -; j_gene: TRBJ1-1; CDR3nt: TGTGCCAGCAGTTACTCGGGGGGATACGCTGAAGCTTTCTTT; CDR3aa: CASSYSGGYAEAFF
abundance: -; v_gene: TRBV18; d_gene: -; j_gene: TRBJ2-3; CDR3nt: TGTGCCAGCTCACCATCCGTTAGCACAGATACGCAGTATTTT; CDR3aa: CASSPSVSTDTQYF
abundance: -; v_gene: TRBV28; d_gene: -; j_gene: TRBJ1-2; CDR3nt: TGTGCCAGCTGGGGCCTTAACTATGGCTACACCTTC; CDR3aa: CASWGLNYGYTF
abundance: -; v_gene: TRBV28; d_gene: TRBD1; j_gene: TRBJ1-1; CDR3nt: TGTGCCAGCACCCAGGGGGCGGACCGCTTGAAGGCTTTCTTT; CDR3aa: CASTQGADRLKAFF
abundance: -; v_gene: TRBV5-1; d_gene: TRBD1; j_gene: TRBJ2-2; CDR3nt: TGCGCCAGCAGCCCCGGGACAGGGGTCACCGGGGAGCTGTTTTTT; CDR3aa: CASSPGTGVTGELFF
abundance: -; v_gene: TRBV11-2; d_gene: TRBD1; j_gene: TRBJ2-7; CDR3nt: TGTGCCAGCAGCTTCCGGGACAGGGGGCGCGAGCAGTACTTC; CDR3aa: CASSFRDRGREQYF
abundance: -; v_gene: TRBV11-2; d_gene: -; j_gene: TRBJ2-1; CDR3nt: TGTGCCAGCAGCTTAAATTGGGTCTATGAGCAGTTCTTC; CDR3aa: CASSLNWVYEQFF
abundance: -; v_gene: TRBV28; d_gene: TRBD1; j_gene: TRBJ1-2; CDR3nt: TGTGCCAGCTCAGCCTCCGGGACAGCTGACCTCTATGGCTACACCTTC; CDR3aa: CASSASGTADLYGYTF
abundance: -; v_gene: TRBV21-1; d_gene: -; j_gene: TRBJ2-1; CDR3nt: TGTGCCAGCAGCAAAGCAGGGAAGGAAGGACTAATCTACAATGAGCAGTTCTTC; CDR3aa: CASSKAGKEGLIYNEQFF
abundance: -; v_gene: TRBV11-2; d_gene: TRBD1; j_gene: TRBJ2-7; CDR3nt: TGTGCCAGCAGCAAACTTGCCGGGACAGGGGGCTACGAGCAGTACTTC; CDR3aa: CASSKLAGTGGYEQYF
abundance: -; v_gene: TRBV5-1; d_gene: TRBD1; j_gene: TRBJ2-5; CDR3nt: TGCGCCAGCAGCTTGAACCCTACAGGGGGCACGGAGACCCAGTACTTC; CDR3aa: CASSLNPTGGTETQYF
abundance: -; v_gene: TRBV19; d_gene: TRBD2; j_gene: TRBJ2-1; CDR3nt: TGTGCCAGTAATAGACTAGCGGGAGGGGAGCAGTTCTTC; CDR3aa: CASNRLAGGEQFF
abundance: -; v_gene: TRBV19; d_gene: -; j_gene: TRBJ1-3; CDR3nt: TGTGCCAGTAGTATTGGAGTGAGCACCATATATTTT; CDR3aa: CASSIGVSTIYF
abundance: -; v_gene: TRBV9; d_gene: -; j_gene: TRBJ2-3; CDR3nt: TGTGCCAGCAGCCGTGGGCAGGGAAGCACAGATACGCAGTATTTT; CDR3aa: CASSRGQGSTDTQYF
abundance: -; v_gene: TRBV6-1; d_gene: -; j_gene: TRBJ2-1; CDR3nt: TGTGCCAGCAGTGAAAGTACGGATTACAATGAGCAGTTCTTC; CDR3aa: CASSESTDYNEQFF
abundance: -; v_gene: TRBV5-1; d_gene: -; j_gene: TRBJ2-3; CDR3nt: TGCGCCAGCAGCCCTCAGGGGAACGGAGATACGCAGTATTTT; CDR3aa: CASSPQGNGDTQYF
abundance: -; v_gene: TRBV6-5; d_gene: -; j_gene: TRBJ2-3; CDR3nt: TGTGCCAGCAGTTACTCGAGTCAGGGAGGCACAGATACGCAGTATTTT; CDR3aa: CASSYSSQGGTDTQYF
abundance: -; v_gene: TRBV9; d_gene: -; j_gene: TRBJ2-7; CDR3nt: TGTGCCAGCAGCGTAGCCGGGACGGATGCCTACGAGCAGTACTTC; CDR3aa: CASSVAGTDAYEQYF
abundance: -; v_gene: TRBV7-9; d_gene: TRBD2; j_gene: TRBJ2-1; CDR3nt: TGTGCCAGCAGGGCTAGCGGGAGATCCTACAATGAGCAGTTCTTC; CDR3aa: CASRASGRSYNEQFF
abundance: -; v_gene: TRBV19; d_gene: -; j_gene: TRBJ2-2; CDR3nt: TGTGCCAGTAGTATCAGGGAGGACACCGGGGAGCTGTTTTTT; CDR3aa: CASSIREDTGELFF
abundance: once; v_gene: TRBV7-2; d_gene: TRBD2; j_gene: TRBJ2-1; CDR3nt: TGTGCCAGCAGAGTGACTAGCGGGACGGCCTTGGGGAATGAGCAGTTCTTC; CDR3aa: CASRVTSGTALGNEQFF
abundance: once; v_gene: TRBV27; d_gene: -; j_gene: TRBJ1-3; CDR3nt: TGTGCCAGCCGGGGGGTTGGAAACACCATATATTTT; CDR3aa: CASRGVGNTIYF
abundance: -; v_gene: TRBV7-2; d_gene: TRBD2; j_gene: TRBJ2-3; CDR3nt: TGTGCCAGCAGCGAGCGGGGTACTAGCACAGATACGCAGTATTTT; CDR3aa: CASSERGTSTDTQYF
abundance: -; v_gene: TRBV6-6; d_gene: -; j_gene: TRBJ1-2; CDR3nt: TGTGCCAGCAGTTCTTTTGAGGGGCGACATGGCTACACCTTC; CDR3aa: CASSSFEGRHGYTF
abundance: -; v_gene: TRBV10-3; d_gene: TRBD2; j_gene: TRBJ2-3; CDR3nt: TGTGCCATCGGGAGACTAGCGGGAGGCGGGGGAGATACGCAGTATTTT; CDR3aa: CAIGRLAGGGGDTQYF
abundance: -; v_gene: TRBV5-1; d_gene: -; j_gene: TRBJ2-3; CDR3nt: TGCGCCAGCAGAGAAGGGGGTTCGATTGATACGCAGTATTTT; CDR3aa: CASREGGSIDTQYF
abundance: -; v_gene: TRBV7-2; d_gene: -; j_gene: TRBJ2-3; CDR3nt: TGTGCCAGCAGCTCAGGCGGTTTATACATCAGGGATACGCAGTATTTT; CDR3aa: CASSSGGLYIRDTQYF
abundance: -; v_gene: TRBV10-3; d_gene: -; j_gene: TRBJ2-3; CDR3nt: TGTGCCATCAGTGAGGAAAGAGATACGCAGTATTTT; CDR3aa: CAISEERDTQYF
abundance: -; v_gene: TRBV4-1; d_gene: TRBD1; j_gene: TRBJ2-7; CDR3nt: TGCGCCAGCAGCCCTCCGGACCTAGTACACAGGGGTTCCTACGAGCAGTACTTC; CDR3aa: CASSPPDLVHRGSYEQYF
abundance: few; v_gene: TRBV6-1; d_gene: -; j_gene: TRBJ1-5; CDR3nt: TGTGCCAGCAGCGGTGAGGATAGCAATCAGCCCCAGCATTTT; CDR3aa: CASSGEDSNQPQHF
abundance: -; v_gene: TRBV19; d_gene: -; j_gene: TRBJ2-7; CDR3nt: TGTGCCAGTACAGACAGTAACCCGCCCTACGAGCAGTACTTC; CDR3aa: CASTDSNPPYEQYF
abundance: -; v_gene: TRBV7-2; d_gene: -; j_gene: TRBJ2-1; CDR3nt: TGTGCCAGCAGCCCCGTTAGCGAGCAGTTCTTC; CDR3aa: CASSPVSEQFF
abundance: -; v_gene: TRBV21-1; d_gene: -; j_gene: TRBJ2-7; CDR3nt: TGTGCCAGCAGCAAAACCCGACAGCTCACCACGACCTACGAGCAGTACTTC; CDR3aa: CASSKTRQLTTTYEQYF